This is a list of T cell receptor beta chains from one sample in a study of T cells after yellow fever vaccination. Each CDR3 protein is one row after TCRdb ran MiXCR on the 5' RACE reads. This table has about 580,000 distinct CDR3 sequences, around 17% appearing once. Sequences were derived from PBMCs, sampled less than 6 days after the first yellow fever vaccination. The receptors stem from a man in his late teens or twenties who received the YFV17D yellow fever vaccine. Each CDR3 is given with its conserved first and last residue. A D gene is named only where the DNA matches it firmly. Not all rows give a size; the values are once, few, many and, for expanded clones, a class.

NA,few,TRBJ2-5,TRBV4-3,TGCGCCAGCAGCCAAGTCGGAGACACCCAAGAGACCCAGTACTTC,CASSQVGDTQETQYF
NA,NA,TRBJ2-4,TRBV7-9,TGTGCCAGCAGCTTACCGGAGGGGGCCAAAAACATTCAGTACTTC,CASSLPEGAKNIQYF
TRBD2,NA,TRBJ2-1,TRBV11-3,TGTGCCAGCAGCTTAGGGGCGGGGGGACCCGACAATGAGCAGTTCTTC,CASSLGAGGPDNEQFF
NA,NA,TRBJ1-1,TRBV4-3,TGCGCCAGCAGCCCCGGTGAGGGGTTTGAAGCTTTCTTT,CASSPGEGFEAFF
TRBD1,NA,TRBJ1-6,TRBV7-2,TGTGCCAGCAGCTTAGCCCTGGGACAGGGGTATTCACCCCTCCACTTT,CASSLALGQGYSPLHF
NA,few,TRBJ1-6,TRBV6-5,TGTGCCAGCAGTCTCGCGTACGAGGCCCAAACAAGACCCCACTTT,CASSLAYEAQTRPHF
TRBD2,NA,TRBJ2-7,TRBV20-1,TGCAGTGCTAATAGACTAGCGGGGGCGCACTACGAGCAGTACTTC,CSANRLAGAHYEQYF
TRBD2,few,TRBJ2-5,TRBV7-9,TGTGCCAGCAGCAACCGACTAGCAGGGAATCAAGAGACCCAGTACTTC,CASSNRLAGNQETQYF
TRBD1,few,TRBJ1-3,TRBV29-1,TGCAGCGCTCCGGGACAGGGGTTCGGAGACACCATATATTTT,CSAPGQGFGDTIYF
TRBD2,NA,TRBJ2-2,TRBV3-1,TGTGCCAGCAGCCAAGCCCCCGCAGTAGCGGGGGGGTCCGGGGAGCTGTTTTTT,CASSQAPAVAGGSGELFF
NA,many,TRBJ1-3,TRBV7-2,TGTGCCAGCAGCTTAGAAGTCGGCGGAAACACCATATATTTT,CASSLEVGGNTIYF
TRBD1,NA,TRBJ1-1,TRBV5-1,TGCGCCAGCAGCTTCCAGGGGGCCCTCGAAGCTTTCTTT,CASSFQGALEAFF
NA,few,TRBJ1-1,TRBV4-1,TGCGCCAGCAGCCAACCAGTTGGAACTGAAGCTTTCTTT,CASSQPVGTEAFF
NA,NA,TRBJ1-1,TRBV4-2,TGTGCCAGCAGCCGGGGGATTAACACTGAAGCTTTCTTT,CASSRGINTEAFF
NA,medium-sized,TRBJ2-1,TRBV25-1,TGTGCCAGCAGTCAGTCCGACTTCTACAATGAGCAGTTCTTC,CASSQSDFYNEQFF
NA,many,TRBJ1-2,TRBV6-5,TGTGCCAGCAGTTACGACTCCTTTGACTACACCTTC,CASSYDSFDYTF
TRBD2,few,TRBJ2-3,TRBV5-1,TGCGCCAGCAGCGCCGGACTAGCGGGGAGGACAGATACGCAGTATTTT,CASSAGLAGRTDTQYF
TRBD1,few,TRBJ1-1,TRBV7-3,TGTGCCAGCAGTCCCGGACAGGGATTCACTGAAGCTTTCTTT,CASSPGQGFTEAFF
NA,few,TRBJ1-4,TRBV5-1,TGCGCCAGCAGCTTGGATTCGGGGCAACTCGAAAAACTGTTTTTT,CASSLDSGQLEKLFF
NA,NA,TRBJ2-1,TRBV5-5,TGTGCCAGCAGCTTGGTCAGGGGAGCCTACAATGAGCAGTTCTTC,CASSLVRGAYNEQFF
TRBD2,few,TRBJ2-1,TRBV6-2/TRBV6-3,TGTGCCAGCAGTGTTCCCGGGCGGGGGGCCCTCAATGAGCAGTTCTTC,CASSVPGRGALNEQFF
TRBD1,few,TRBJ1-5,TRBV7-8,TGTGCCAGCAGCCCTACGGACAGGGGAATATTTCAGCCCCAGCATTTT,CASSPTDRGIFQPQHF
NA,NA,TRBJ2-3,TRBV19,TGTGCGAGTGGGACCCTCCTCACAGATACGCAGTATTTT,CASGTLLTDTQYF
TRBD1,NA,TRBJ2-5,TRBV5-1,TGCGCCAGCAGCTTGGCCAAGCCCTACAGGGGGCAAGAGACCCAGTACTTC,CASSLAKPYRGQETQYF
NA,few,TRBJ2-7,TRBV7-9,TGTGCCAGCAGCGGGAGGTCGCAGTACTTC,CASSGRSQYF
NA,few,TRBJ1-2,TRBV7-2,TGTGCCAGCAGCTTAGCGTCGGGGGCGGATAACTATGGCTACACCTTC,CASSLASGADNYGYTF
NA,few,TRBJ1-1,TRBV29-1,TGCAGCGTGGCCCCGACAAGGAACACTGAAGCTTTCTTT,CSVAPTRNTEAFF
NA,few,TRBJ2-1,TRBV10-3,TGTGCCATCAGTGAGTCCGGGACCCTCAATGAGCAGTTCTTC,CAISESGTLNEQFF
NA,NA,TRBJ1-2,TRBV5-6,TGTGCCAGCAGGCGTTGGGGGCCCGGCTACGGCTACACCTTC,CASRRWGPGYGYTF
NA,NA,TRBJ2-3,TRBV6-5,TGTGCCAGCAGTTACGCCCCGACCAGCACAGATACGCAGTATTTT,CASSYAPTSTDTQYF
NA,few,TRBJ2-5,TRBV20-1,TGCAGTGCCCCGGCGGCCCTCAGGGGAGAGACCCAGTACTTC,CSAPAALRGETQYF
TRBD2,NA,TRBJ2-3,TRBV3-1,TGTGCCAGCAGCACCCGACGGCTAGCGGGGCCAAAGAGCACAGATACGCAGTATTTT,CASSTRRLAGPKSTDTQYF
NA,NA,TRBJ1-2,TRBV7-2,TGTGCCAGCAGCTTAAACCCTAACTATGGCTACACCTTC,CASSLNPNYGYTF
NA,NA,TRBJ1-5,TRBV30,TGTGCCTGGAGCCTACTACACAGGGATGGTCAGCCCCAGCATTTT,CAWSLLHRDGQPQHF
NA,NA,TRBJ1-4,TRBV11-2,TGTGCCAGCAGCAGAACCACAGGCGCCGTGAATGAAAAACTGTTTTTT,CASSRTTGAVNEKLFF
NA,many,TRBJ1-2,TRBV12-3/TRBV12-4,TGTGCCAGCAGTACTACCTTCGGGGATGGCTACACCTTC,CASSTTFGDGYTF